This note documents a single T cell receptor beta chain sequence. The clone's antigen remains unknown. Base qualities are missing; no much larger clone stands one base away. The germline V gene (reference sequence) specifies MNHNY as CDR1 and SVGAGI as CDR2. Measured from the cysteine to the phenylalanine, the CDR3 is 14 residues long. Only CDR3 DNA is held: 42 bases, read in frame from base 1. V drops 5 bases and J drops 2 bases, leaving 11 bases in between. The record originates from a study of cytomegalovirus exposure and HLA in healthy donors (dated by TCRdb to 2015 to 2018). For context, the study as a whole: According to an earlier analysis of around 600 of the donors, 150 million to 200 million T cells yielded over 90 million unique TCR beta sequences and approximately 300 Gb of sequence data. Approximately 300 gigabases of sequencing data and around 80 million unique TCR sequences made up an early release that covered around 640 HLA-typed donors. Of the roughly 390 genotyped donors, 65% to 90% fell in the genetic ancestry cluster associated with self-reported Caucasian donors. The study was designed to test whether signatures of past pathogen exposure could be identified by cataloging public T cell receptors. Using immunosequencing, the study profiled T cell repertoires from 640 or so subjects and related those repertoires to cytomegalovirus serostatus. Besides the first cohort of approximately 710 subjects, a separate validation cohort made up of 120 different subjects was used. To predict cytomegalovirus infection status, the study combined high-throughput TCR immunosequencing, statistical association of individual TCRs with disease status, and machine learning. A later analysis re-analyzed previously published TCR beta repertoires from 550 to 700 donors and added high-resolution HLA genotyping to study TCR occurrence patterns. The later analysis used no new phenotypic data to find candidate immune exposures, relying instead on TCR beta sequences and their occurrence across donors. An earlier analysis of about 620 of the donors applied high-throughput TCR beta sequencing to assess whether each TCR beta V gene segment acted as functional or pseudogenic. Donor age, sex, ethnicity and CMV serostatus were compiled together with the repertoire data. In a later genetic analysis, genome-wide SNP genotypes for about 55% of the roughly 670 donors were used, and that subset was treated as a discovery cohort. Every discovery cohort repertoire had been produced on one sequencing platform. Class I and class II HLA loci were covered by the typing at four-digit resolution. The number of typed donors differed by locus: roughly 620-630 for A, B, C, DRB1 and DQB1; approximately 520 for DQA1; about 600 for DPA1; and some 450 for DPB1. Roughly 5 DR-DQ haplotypes were handled as single units for association and clustering because linkage in the cohort was strong. Among some 410 genotyped donors of the cohort, an average of 235,054 unique TCR beta nucleotide sequences were sequenced per donor, approximately 20% of them non-productive. Paper-wide results and their limitations: In a later genetic analysis, fewer N-insertions in productive TCRs were reported among donors in an Asian-associated ancestry cluster than the approximately 710-donor mean. Specific HLA alleles were associated with 15,000 to 20,000 TCR beta sequences at a false discovery rate of 0.05 in a later analysis. In vitro tests confirmed that a few of the cytomegalovirus-associated TCR beta chains recognize cytomegalovirus antigens. CMV serostatus was the only immune exposure information available for the cohort. Presence/absence analyses assumed roughly uniform sequencing depth across donors, an assumption that may not hold. Some IMGT-functional V segments, including TRBV6-2 and TRBV6-3, could not be distinguished by the 87-base-pair reads and were therefore excluded. A further reported finding was that TCR beta sequences accurately predicted the HLA-A and HLA-B alleles for most subjects in the first cohort. An association between a missense DCLRE1C variant and V-gene and J-gene trimming of TCR beta chains was found in a later genetic analysis and replicated in an independent cohort. The study gave a list of over 150 TCR beta chains associated with cytomegalovirus. It was suggested by the authors that the approach could potentially be generalized to other disease states and immunological phenotypes. Because counts were too low, seventeen rarely observed V segments, including chromosome 9 orphons, were left out of the earlier analysis of about 500 of the donors. The sequencing pipeline was judged likely to have produced a cluster of highly shared sequence variants as a technical artifact. This cohort had only TCR beta chains sequenced, and the lack of alpha or paired-chain data limited which features could be detected. Linkage disequilibrium might explain the correlated functional status among segregating V segments, but an unknown experimental factor could not be ruled out. In a later analysis, TCR association rates were found to vary across HLA loci, with the most associated TCRs seen for DRB1 alleles and the fewest for HLA-C alleles. Compared with equally common non-associated chains, HLA-associated TCR beta chains in a later analysis were more clonally expanded and had lower generation probabilities. In both the original and validation cohorts, the classifier was reported to diagnose cytomegalovirus status with high specificity and sensitivity. Because HLA typing was unavailable for some donors at each locus, only the typed subset was used in association tests. When HLA alleles, especially DR and DQ, strongly co-occurred, TCR associations were difficult to assign to individual alleles. According to a later analysis, most CMV-associated TCR beta chains appeared to be HLA-restricted, and the HLA associations seemed to be driven largely by CMV exposure. Most TCR sequences were observed very rarely across donors, whereas some public TCRs were present in many individuals. Broadly in line with IMGT annotations, most TCR beta V segments showed up in productive rearrangements about 87% or about 30% of the time in an earlier analysis of several hundred of the donors. In a later analysis, several top co-occurrence clusters were reported to appear linked to parvovirus B19, influenza, CMV and Epstein-Barr virus.

Receptors were amplified or captured by the immunoSEQ multiplex PCR assay. A mixture of 60 forward primers for TCR Vbeta segments and 13 reverse primers for TCR Jbeta segments was used in the multiplex PCR. Amplification of the CDR3 region of rearranged TCR beta genes was performed with a multiplex PCR assay on genomic DNA. The Illumina HiSeq System was used to sequence the amplified TCR beta libraries as 87-base-pair reads. For the original study's pipeline: In a later analysis, roughly 80 million unique TCR beta chains were counted across the 650 to 750 repertoires, and approximately 9.9 million of these chains were shared by at least two donors. Raw reads were error-corrected and collapsed into unique sequences with a nearest-neighbor algorithm that merged closely related sequences to remove PCR and sequencing errors. CDR3 sequences were aligned to IMGT reference sequences to assign V, D and J gene segments. Each retained sequence needed at least a six-nucleotide match to both a V gene segment and a J gene segment. A rearrangement was called productive if the CDR3 had no stop codons and remained in frame with V and J, and every other rearrangement was called non-productive. Following IMGT convention, CDR3 was defined as the stretch from the second conserved V-encoded cysteine to the conserved J-encoded phenylalanine. In an earlier analysis of some 550 of the donors, sequences lacking an unambiguous match to a single V gene segment were excluded. An earlier analysis of approximately 590 of the donors classified V segments as functional when productive rearrangements were above 56.7% and as segregating when the standard deviation between donors was above 5%. To diagnose cytomegalovirus status from the catalog of TCR beta chain sequences, a statistical classification framework was built. A later analysis assigned V and J genes by comparing TCR nucleotide sequences with IMGT/GENE-DB human TR gene sequences. In a later analysis, CDR3 sequences and most-parsimonious VDJ recombination scenarios were assigned using the TCRdist pipeline. A later analysis defined each TCR beta chain by its CDR3 amino acid sequence plus V-gene family, and excluded reads lacking a unique V-gene family. A later analysis removed 550 to 650 highly shared, low-generation-probability nucleotide sequences to deal with suspected cross-contamination and a sequencing artifact. In a later analysis, a clonal expansion index was calculated for each public chain from normalized within-repertoire ranks of inferred template counts. In a later analysis, generation probabilities were computed with a VDJ recombination model fitted to out-of-frame rearrangements, and the resulting probabilities were checked against IGoR. A later analysis scored TCR-TCR, TCR-HLA and TCR-CMV co-occurrence with hypergeometric tests, applying a repertoire-size bias correction to TCR pairs. A later analysis estimated false discovery rates by permuting HLA or CMV assignments 20 times. A later analysis grouped co-occurring TCRs with DBSCAN, adding TCRdist sequence similarity when clustering within HLA-allele-positive subsets. Co-occurrence clustering excluded repertoires with fewer than 30,000 or more than 120,000 public chains, plus five with anomalous nucleotide sharing. TCRdb retrieved this table from immuneACCESS and kept in-frame rearrangements only. Not all clones are present; in checked studies, unresolved V genes account for under half, and no reason is known for the remainder. That table supplies the V and J calls and clone size; D and trimming were determined from the DNA. Recorded for this sample are over 150,000 clones; approximately 90% of them occurred a single time. The biggest ten clones account for over 0.8% of the sample.

The cohort consisted of 666 healthy bone marrow donors. All cohort members were sampled while nominally healthy, although unrecorded immune exposures were likely present. The donor tested CMV seronegative and was one of the 352 seronegative cohort members. Every donor gave a peripheral blood sample, and the peripheral blood mononuclear cells from that sample were used for TCR beta sequencing. The Qiagen DNeasy Blood Extraction Kit was used to extract genomic DNA from the blood cell samples. The sequence derives from a woman in her thirties in good health and CMV-seronegative. The V gene is TRBV6-6 and the J gene is TRBJ2-3, with TRBD2 tentatively as D gene (6 bases match). Sequencing was carried out using PBMCs. At the DNA level, the sequence is TGTGCCAGCAGTCAGCGGGTCGACACAGATACGCAGTATTTT. Protein translation: CASSQRVDTDTQYF.